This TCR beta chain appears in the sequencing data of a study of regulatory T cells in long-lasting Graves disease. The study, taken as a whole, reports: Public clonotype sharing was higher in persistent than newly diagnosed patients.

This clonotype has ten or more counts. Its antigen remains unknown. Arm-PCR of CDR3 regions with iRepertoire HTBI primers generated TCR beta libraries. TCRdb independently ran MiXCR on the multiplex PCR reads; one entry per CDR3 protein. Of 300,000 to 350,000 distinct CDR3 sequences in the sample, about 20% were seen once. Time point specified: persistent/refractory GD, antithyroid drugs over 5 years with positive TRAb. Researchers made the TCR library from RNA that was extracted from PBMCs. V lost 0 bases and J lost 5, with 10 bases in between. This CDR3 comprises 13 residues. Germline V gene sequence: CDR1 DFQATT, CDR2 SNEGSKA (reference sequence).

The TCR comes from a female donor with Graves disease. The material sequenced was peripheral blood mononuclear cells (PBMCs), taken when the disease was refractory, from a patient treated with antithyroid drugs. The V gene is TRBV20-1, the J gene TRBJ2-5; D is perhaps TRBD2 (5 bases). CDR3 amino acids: CSARERVPETQYF. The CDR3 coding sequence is TGCAGTGCTAGAGAGCGGGTCCCTGAGACCCAGTACTTC.